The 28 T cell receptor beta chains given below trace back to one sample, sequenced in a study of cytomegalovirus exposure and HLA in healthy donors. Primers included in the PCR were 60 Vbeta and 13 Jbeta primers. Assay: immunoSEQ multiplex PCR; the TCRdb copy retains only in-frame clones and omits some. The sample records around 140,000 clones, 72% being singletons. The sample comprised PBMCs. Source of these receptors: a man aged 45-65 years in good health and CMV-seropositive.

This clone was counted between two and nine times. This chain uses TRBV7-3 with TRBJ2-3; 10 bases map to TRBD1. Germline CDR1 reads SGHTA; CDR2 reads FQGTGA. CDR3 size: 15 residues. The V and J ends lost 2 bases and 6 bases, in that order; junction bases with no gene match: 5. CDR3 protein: CASSLLGQGSDTQYF. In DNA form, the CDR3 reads TGTGCCAGCAGCTTATTGGGACAGGGGTCCGATACGCAGTATTTT.

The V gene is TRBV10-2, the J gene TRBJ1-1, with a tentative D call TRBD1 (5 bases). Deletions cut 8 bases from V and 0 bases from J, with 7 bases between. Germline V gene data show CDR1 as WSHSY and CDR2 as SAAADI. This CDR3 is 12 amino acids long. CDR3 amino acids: CASGHLNTEAFF. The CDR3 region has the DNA TGCGCCAGCGGACACCTGAACACTGAAGCTTTCTTT.

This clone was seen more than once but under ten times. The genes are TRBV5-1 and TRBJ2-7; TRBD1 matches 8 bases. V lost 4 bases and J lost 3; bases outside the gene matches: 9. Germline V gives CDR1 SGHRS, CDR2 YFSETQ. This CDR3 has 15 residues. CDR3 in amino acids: CASSQTAGGFYEQYF. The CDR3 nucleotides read TGCGCCAGCAGCCAGACAGCAGGGGGCTTCTACGAGCAGTACTTC.

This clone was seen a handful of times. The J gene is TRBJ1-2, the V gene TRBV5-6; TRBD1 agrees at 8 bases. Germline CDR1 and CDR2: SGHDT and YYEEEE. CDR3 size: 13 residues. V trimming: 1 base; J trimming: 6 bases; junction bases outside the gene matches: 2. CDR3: CASSLKTGDGYTF. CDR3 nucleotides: TGTGCCAGCAGCTTGAAGACAGGGGATGGCTACACCTTC.

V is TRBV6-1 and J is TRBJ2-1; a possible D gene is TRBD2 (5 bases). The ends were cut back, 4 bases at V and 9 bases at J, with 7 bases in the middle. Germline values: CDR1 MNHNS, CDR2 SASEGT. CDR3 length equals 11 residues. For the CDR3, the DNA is TGTGCCAGCAGTGCGGCGGGTGAGCAGTTCTTC. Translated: CASSAAGEQFF.

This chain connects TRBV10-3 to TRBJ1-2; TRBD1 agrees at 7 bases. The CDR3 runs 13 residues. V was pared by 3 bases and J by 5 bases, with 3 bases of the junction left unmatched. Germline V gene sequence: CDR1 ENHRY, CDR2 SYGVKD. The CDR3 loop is CAISDGRGYGYTF. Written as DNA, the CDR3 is TGTGCCATCAGTGACGGCAGGGGGTATGGCTACACCTTC.

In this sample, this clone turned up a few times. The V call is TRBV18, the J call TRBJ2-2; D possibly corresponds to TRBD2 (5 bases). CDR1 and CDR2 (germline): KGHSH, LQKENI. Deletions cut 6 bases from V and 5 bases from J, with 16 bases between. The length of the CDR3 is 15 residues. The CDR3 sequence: CASSLPRRKTGELFF. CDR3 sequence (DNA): TGTGCCAGCTCCCTTCCGAGGAGGAAAACCGGGGAGCTGTTTTTT.

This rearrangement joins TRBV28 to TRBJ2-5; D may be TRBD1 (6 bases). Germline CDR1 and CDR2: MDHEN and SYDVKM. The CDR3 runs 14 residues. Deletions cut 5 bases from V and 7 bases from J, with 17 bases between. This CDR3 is CASSPARGGGTQYF. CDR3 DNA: TGTGCCAGCAGTCCCGCCAGGGGCGGCGGGACCCAGTACTTC. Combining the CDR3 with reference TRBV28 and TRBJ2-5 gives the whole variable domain DVKVTQSSRYLVKRTGEKVFLECVQDMDHENMFWYRQDPGLGLRLIYFSYDVKMKEKGDIPEGYSVSREKKERFSLILESASTNQTSMYLCASSPARGGGTQYFGPGTRLLVL.

The CDR3 reads CASSEAPAPSEQYF. In DNA, the CDR3 is TGTGCCAGCAGTGAAGCGCCTGCGCCCTCCGAGCAGTACTTC. The rearrangement joins TRBV6-1 to TRBJ2-7; D unresolved. Germline V gene sequence: CDR1 MNHNS, CDR2 SASEGT. This CDR3 is 14 amino acids long. Trimming cost V 0 bases and J 6 bases, with 12 bases left between them.

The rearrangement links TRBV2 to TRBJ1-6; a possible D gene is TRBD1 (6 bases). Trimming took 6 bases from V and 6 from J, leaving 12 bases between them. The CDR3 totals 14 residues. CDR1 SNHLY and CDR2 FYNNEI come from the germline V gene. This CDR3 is CASRGTSPNSPLHF. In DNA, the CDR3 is TGTGCCAGCAGAGGGACAAGCCCTAATTCACCCCTCCACTTT.

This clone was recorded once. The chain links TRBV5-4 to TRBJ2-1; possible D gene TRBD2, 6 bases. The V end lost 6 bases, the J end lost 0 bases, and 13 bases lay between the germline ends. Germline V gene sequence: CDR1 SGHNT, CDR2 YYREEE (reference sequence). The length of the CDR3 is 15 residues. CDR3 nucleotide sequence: TGTGCCAGCACAGGAGGGACGAGCTCCTACAATGAGCAGTTCTTC. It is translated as CASTGGTSSYNEQFF.

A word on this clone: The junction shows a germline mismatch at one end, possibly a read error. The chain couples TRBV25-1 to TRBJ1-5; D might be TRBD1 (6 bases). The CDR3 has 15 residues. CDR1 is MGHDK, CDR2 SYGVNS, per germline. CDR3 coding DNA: TGTGCCAGCAGCCATGGGGGGGCCAGCAGTCAGCCCCAGCATTTT. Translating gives CASSHGGASSQPQHF.

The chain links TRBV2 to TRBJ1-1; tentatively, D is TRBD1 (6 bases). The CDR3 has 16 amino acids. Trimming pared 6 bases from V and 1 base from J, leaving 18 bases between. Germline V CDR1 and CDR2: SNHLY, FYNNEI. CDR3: CASRGAQGARNTEAFF. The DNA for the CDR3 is TGTGCCAGCAGGGGGGCACAGGGCGCGAGGAACACTGAAGCTTTCTTT. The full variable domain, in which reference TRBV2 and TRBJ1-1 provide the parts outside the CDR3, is EPEVTQTPSHQVTQMGQEVILRCVPISNHLYFYWYRQILGQKVEFLVSFYNNEISEKSEIFDDQFSVERPDGSNFTLKIRSTKLEDSAMYFCASRGAQGARNTEAFFGQGTRLTVV.

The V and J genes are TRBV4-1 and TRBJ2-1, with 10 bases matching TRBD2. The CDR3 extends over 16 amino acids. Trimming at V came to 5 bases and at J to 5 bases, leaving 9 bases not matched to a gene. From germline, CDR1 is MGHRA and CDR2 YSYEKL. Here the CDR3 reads CASSKAASGGHNEQFF. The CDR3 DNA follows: TGCGCCAGCAGCAAAGCGGCTAGCGGGGGTCACAATGAGCAGTTCTTC.

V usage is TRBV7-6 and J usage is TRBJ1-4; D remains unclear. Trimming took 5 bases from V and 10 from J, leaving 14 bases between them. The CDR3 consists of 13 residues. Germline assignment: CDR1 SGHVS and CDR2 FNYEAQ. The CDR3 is CASSQRNPGKLFF. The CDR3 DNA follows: TGTGCCAGCAGCCAGCGGAACCCAGGAAAACTGTTTTTT.

The CDR3 nucleotides are TGTGCCAGCAGCCAAGGGACAGGCGGCTACACCTTC. It specifies CASSQGTGGYTF. The chain has TRBV5-5 and TRBJ1-2; 8 bases map to TRBD1. The CDR3 length is 12 residues. After removal of 4 bases from V and 8 bases from J, the junction contained 4 bases not matched to a gene. Germline CDR1 reads SGHKS; CDR2 reads YYEKEE (reference sequence).

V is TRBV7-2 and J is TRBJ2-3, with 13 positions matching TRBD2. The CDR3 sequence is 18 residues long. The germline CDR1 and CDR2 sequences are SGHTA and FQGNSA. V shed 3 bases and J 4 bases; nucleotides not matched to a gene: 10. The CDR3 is CASSFGAWTSGSADTQYF. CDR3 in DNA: TGTGCCAGCAGCTTTGGGGCCTGGACTAGCGGGAGCGCAGATACGCAGTATTTT.

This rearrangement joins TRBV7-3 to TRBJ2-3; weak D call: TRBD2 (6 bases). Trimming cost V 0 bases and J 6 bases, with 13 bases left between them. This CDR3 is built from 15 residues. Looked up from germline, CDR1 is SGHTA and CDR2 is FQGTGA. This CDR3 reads CASSLTGAGWDTQYF. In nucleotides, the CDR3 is TGTGCCAGCAGCTTAACTGGGGCGGGGTGGGATACGCAGTATTTT.

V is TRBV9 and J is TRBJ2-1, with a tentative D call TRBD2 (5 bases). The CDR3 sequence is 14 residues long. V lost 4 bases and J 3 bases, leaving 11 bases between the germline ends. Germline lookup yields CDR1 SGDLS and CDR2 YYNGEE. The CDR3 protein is CASSWTGGYNEQFF. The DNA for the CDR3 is TGTGCCAGCAGCTGGACTGGTGGCTACAATGAGCAGTTCTTC.

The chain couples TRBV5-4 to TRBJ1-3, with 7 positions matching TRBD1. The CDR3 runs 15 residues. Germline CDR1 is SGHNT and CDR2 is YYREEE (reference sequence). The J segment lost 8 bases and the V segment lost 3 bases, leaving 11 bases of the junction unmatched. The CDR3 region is CASSSRTGAWDTIYF. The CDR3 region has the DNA TGTGCCAGCAGCTCTCGCACAGGGGCCTGGGACACCATATATTTT.

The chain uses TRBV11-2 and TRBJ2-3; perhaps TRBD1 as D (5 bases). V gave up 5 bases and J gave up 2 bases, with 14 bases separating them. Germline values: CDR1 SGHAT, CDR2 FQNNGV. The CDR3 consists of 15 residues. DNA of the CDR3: TGTGCCAGCAGCCCCTTTAGGGGCCCCACAGATACGCAGTATTTT. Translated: CASSPFRGPTDTQYF.

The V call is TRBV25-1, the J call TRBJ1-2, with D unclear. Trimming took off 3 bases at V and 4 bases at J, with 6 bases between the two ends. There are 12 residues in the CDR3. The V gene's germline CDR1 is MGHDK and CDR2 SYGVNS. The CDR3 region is CASSESFYGYTF. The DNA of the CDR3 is TGTGCCAGCAGTGAGTCCTTCTATGGCTACACCTTC.

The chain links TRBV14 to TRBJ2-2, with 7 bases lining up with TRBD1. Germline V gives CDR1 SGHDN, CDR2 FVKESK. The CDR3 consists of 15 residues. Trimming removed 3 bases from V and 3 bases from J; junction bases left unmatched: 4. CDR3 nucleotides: TGTGCCAGCAGCCATAGGGACAGCTACACCGGGGAGCTGTTTTTT. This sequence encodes CASSHRDSYTGELFF.

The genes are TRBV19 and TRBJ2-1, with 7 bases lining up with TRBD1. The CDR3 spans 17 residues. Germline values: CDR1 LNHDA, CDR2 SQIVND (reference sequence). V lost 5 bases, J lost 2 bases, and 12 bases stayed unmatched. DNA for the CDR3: TGTGCCAGTAGTTCGATAGGGGGCCCCAGAACCTACAATGAGCAGTTCTTC. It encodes CASSSIGGPRTYNEQFF.

CDR3 in DNA: TGTGCCACCAGCGAGGTGAATGGAGAAGCTTTCTTT. Amino acid sequence: CATSEVNGEAFF. The chain recombines TRBV15 with TRBJ1-1; D unresolved. The CDR3 has 12 amino acids. Germline V lookup: CDR1 LNHNV, CDR2 YYDKDF (reference sequence). V was shortened by 5 bases and J by 8 bases, with 12 bases between the two germline ends.

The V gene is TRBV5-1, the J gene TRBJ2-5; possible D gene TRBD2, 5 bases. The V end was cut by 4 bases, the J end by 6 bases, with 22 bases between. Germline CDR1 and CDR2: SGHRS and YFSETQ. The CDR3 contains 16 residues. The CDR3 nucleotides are TGCGCCAGCAGCCCCCAGGCCGGGAATATCGAAAAGACCCAGTACTTC. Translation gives CASSPQAGNIEKTQYF.

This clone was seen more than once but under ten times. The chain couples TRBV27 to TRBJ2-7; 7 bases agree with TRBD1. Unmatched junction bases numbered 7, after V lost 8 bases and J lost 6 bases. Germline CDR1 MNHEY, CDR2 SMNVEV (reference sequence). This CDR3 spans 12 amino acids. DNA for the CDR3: TGTGCCAGCGGGGGACAGATTAGCGAGCAGTACTTC. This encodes CASGGQISEQYF.

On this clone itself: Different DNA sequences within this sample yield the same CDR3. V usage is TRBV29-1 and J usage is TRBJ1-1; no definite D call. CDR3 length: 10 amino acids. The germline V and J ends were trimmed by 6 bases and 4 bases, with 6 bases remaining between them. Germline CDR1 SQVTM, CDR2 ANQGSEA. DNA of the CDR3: TGCAGCGTCCGGAGCACTGAAGCTTTCTTT. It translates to CSVRSTEAFF.